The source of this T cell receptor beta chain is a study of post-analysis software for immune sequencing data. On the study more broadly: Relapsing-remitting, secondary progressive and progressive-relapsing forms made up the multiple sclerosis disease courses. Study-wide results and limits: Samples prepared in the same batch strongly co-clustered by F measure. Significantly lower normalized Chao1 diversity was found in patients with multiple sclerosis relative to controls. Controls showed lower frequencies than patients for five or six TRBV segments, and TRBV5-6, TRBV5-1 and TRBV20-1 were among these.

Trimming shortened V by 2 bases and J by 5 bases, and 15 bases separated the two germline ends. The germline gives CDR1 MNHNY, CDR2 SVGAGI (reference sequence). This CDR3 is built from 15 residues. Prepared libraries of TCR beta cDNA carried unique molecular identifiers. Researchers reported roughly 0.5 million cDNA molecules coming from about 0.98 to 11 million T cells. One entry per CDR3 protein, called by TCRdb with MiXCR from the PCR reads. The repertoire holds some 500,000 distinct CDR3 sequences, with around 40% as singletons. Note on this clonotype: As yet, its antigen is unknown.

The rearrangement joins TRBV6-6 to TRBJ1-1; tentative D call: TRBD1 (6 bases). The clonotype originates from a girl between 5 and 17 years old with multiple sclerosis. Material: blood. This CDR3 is CASSYQNRDYTEAFF. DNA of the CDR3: TGTGCCAGCAGTTACCAAAACAGGGATTATACTGAAGCTTTCTTT.